The clone carrying this T cell receptor beta chain was observed a handful of times. What it binds is not known. This sample stems from a study of T-cell reconstitution after alpha-beta-depleted transplantation in children. Notes on the study in general: For some patients, TCRbeta diversity was high at day 60 because of recipient T cells and thymic progenitors that survived. At the one-year point after transplant, T-cell counts and TCRbeta diversity were found to come mostly from T cells that had been newly produced. It was reported that alpha-beta T cells came from several hundred expanded graft clones (about two months after transplant).

During its preparation, the TCRbeta library received unique molecular identifiers. Each CDR3 protein is one row after TCRdb ran MiXCR on the PCR reads. The sample lists roughly 500,000 distinct CDR3 sequences, roughly a tenth occurring once. Germline V gives CDR1 MNHNS, CDR2 SASEGT. Trimming removed 10 bases at V and 5 bases at J, with 17 bases between. This CDR3 spans 13 amino acids. Sequencing used PBMCs, obtained before TCRalphabeta/CD19-depleted stem cell transplant. The clonotype comes from a child younger than 10 with inherited bone marrow failure, due to receive a stem cell transplant. The chain combines TRBV6-1 with TRBJ2-5; TRBD2 might be the D (5 bases). The CDR3 region is CATEERSRETQYF. DNA for the CDR3: TGTGCCACCGAAGAGCGGTCTAGGGAGACCCAGTACTTC.